This T cell receptor (beta chain) comes out of a study of human T cells and chemical hapten exposure. Per germline, CDR1 MNHEY and CDR2 SMNVEV (reference sequence). The V end was cut by 3 bases, the J end by 0 bases, with 6 bases between. CDR3 length: 14 residues. From the 5' RACE reads, TCRdb called clonotypes with MiXCR, one entry per CDR3 protein. The sample carries 130,000 or so distinct CDR3 sequences, roughly 4% recorded once. RNA extraction used unfractionated whole blood as the source of total RNA. This clonotype came up many times. This clonotype originated in a female donor in good health. V and J are TRBV27 and TRBJ1-3; no clear D. Here the CDR3 DNA reads TGTGCCAGCAGTTTCGCTGGCTCTGGAAACACCATATATTTT. It specifies CASSFAGSGNTIYF.